This T cell receptor beta chain was identified during a study of a mutant IDH1 vaccine in newly diagnosed glioma. Sample time point: week 47, end of study. A 20-mer mutant IDH1 peptide at 300 ug was injected subcutaneously with topical imiquimod. Assay used: immunoSEQ multiplex PCR; TCRdb lists only in-frame clones, some missing. Of roughly 86,000 clones in the sample, 89% were seen once. Note on this clone: Its antigen is still unknown.

Sequencing used PBMCs, obtained from a glioma patient whose treatment included an IDH1 peptide vaccine. This TCR was sampled from a woman in her forties or fifties with glioma.

CDR3 in amino acids: CASSSLTGNTEAFF. Written as DNA, the CDR3 is TGCGCCAGCAGCTCGCTAACAGGGAACACTGAAGCTTTCTTT. The V call is TRBV5-1, the J call TRBJ1-1, with a possible D match to TRBD1 (5 bases). Trimming cost V 3 bases and J 1 base, with 10 bases left between them. The CDR3 covers 14 residues. Germline V lookup: CDR1 SGHRS, CDR2 YFSETQ.